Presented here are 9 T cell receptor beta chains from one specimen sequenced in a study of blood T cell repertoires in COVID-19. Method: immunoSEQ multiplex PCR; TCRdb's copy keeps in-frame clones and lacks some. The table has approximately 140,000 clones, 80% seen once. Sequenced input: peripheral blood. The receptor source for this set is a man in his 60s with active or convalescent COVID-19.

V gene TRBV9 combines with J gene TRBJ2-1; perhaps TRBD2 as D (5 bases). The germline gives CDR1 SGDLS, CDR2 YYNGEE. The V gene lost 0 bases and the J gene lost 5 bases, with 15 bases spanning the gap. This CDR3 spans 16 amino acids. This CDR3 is CASSVGRRTANNEQFF. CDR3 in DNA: TGTGCCAGCAGCGTAGGGCGGCGGACTGCCAACAATGAGCAGTTCTTC.

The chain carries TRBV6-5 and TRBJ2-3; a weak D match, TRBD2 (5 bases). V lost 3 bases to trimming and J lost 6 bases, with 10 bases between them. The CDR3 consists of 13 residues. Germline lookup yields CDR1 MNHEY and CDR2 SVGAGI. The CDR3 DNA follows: TGTGCCAGCAGTTATAGAGAGGGCGATACGCAGTATTTT. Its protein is CASSYREGDTQYF.

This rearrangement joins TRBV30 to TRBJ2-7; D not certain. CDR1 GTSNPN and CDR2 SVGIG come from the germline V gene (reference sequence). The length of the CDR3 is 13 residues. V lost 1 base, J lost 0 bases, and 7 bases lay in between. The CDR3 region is CAWSDGASYEQYF. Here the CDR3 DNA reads TGTGCCTGGAGTGACGGAGCCTCCTACGAGCAGTACTTC.

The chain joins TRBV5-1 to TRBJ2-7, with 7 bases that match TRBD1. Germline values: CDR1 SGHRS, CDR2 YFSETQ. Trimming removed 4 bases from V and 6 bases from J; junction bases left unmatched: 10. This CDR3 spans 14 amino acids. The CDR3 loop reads CASSLDRLGGEQYF. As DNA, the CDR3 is TGCGCCAGCAGCCTGGACAGGTTAGGGGGCGAGCAGTACTTC.

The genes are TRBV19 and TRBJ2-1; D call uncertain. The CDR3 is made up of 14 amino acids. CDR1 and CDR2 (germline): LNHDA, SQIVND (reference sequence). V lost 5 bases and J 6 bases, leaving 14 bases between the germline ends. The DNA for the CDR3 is TGTGCCAGTAGTCTCCTGGAGCTGGGCAATGAGCAGTTCTTC. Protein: CASSLLELGNEQFF.

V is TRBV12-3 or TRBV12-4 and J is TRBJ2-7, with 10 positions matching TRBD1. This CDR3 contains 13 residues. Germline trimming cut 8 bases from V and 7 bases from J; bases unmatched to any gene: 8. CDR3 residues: CASAAGTGEEQYF. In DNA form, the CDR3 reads TGTGCCAGCGCCGCCGGGACAGGGGAAGAGCAGTACTTC.

CDR3 region: CASSLGTGGRYGYTF. CDR3 DNA: TGCGCCAGCAGCTTGGGTACAGGTGGAAGGTATGGCTACACCTTC. J is TRBJ1-2 and V is TRBV5-1, with a possible D match to TRBD1 (5 bases). V lost 0 bases and J lost 5, with 14 bases in between. The CDR3 totals 15 residues. Germline V lookup: CDR1 SGHRS, CDR2 YFSETQ.

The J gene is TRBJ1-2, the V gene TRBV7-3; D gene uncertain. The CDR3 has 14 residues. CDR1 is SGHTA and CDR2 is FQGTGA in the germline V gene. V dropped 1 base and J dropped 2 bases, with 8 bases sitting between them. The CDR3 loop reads CASSLNHGNYGYTF. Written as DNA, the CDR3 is TGTGCCAGCAGCTTAAACCATGGCAACTATGGCTACACCTTC.

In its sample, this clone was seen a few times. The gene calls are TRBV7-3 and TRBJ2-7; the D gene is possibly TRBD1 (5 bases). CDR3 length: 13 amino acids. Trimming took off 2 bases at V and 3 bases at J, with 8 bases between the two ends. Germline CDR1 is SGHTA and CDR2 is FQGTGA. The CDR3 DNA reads TGTGCCAGCAGCTTAGGGGCCGGCTACGAGCAGTACTTC. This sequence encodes CASSLGAGYEQYF.